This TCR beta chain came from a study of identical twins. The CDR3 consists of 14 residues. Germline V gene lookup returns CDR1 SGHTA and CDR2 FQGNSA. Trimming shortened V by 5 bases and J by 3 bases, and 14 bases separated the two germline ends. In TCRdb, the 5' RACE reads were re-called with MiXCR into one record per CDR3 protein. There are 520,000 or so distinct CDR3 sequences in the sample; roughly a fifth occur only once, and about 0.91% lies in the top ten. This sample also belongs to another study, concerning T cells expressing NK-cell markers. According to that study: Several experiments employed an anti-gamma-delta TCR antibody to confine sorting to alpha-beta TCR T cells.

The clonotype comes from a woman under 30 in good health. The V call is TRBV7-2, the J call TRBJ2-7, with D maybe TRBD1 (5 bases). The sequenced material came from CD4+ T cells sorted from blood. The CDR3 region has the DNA TGTGCCAGCAGCCCTAGGATCGACAGCTACGAGCAGTACTTC. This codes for CASSPRIDSYEQYF.